This T cell receptor beta chain was sequenced in a study of cytomegalovirus exposure and HLA in healthy donors. On the study more broadly: Unique TCRs numbering some 80 million, obtained from HLA-typed donors, made up an early data release.

Germline V lookup: CDR1 SEHNR, CDR2 FQNEAQ (reference sequence). V lost 6 bases, J lost 4 bases, and 7 bases stayed unmatched. The CDR3 spans 14 residues. In regard to this clone: The antigen is not known.

Broader study findings: In the analysis, some V segments, TRBV6-2 and TRBV6-3 included, were excluded as indistinguishable.

The PCR was carried out with 60 Vbeta primers and 13 Jbeta primers. Original data processing: In a later analysis, the count reached approximately 80 million unique TCR beta chains, with roughly 11 million shared. This table comes from immunoSEQ multiplex PCR, and its TCRdb copy is limited to in-frame clones, with some not included. The V and J calls and clone size were taken over from that table, and D and trimming were inferred from the DNA. The profile covers around 92,000 clones, with 81% appearing a single time and roughly 1.3% taken by the ten largest. The material sequenced was PBMCs. The TCR sequence derives from a girl between 2 and 10 years old in good health and CMV-seropositive. The chain carries TRBV7-9 and TRBJ1-1; 8 nucleotides agree with TRBD1. This CDR3 reads CASSYRTGSTEAFF. The CDR3 bases are TGTGCCAGCAGTTACCGGACAGGGTCCACTGAAGCTTTCTTT.